A selection of T cell receptor beta chains follows, all from one sample in a study of beta chain features in type 1 diabetes. The method was immunoSEQ multiplex PCR; TCRdb's version includes in-frame clones alone and lacks a portion of them. The table has hundreds of thousands of clones, 9.6% seen once. Sequencing was performed on naive CD4+ T cells from blood. All receptors derive from a woman between 18 and 29 years old in good health. Both conserved end residues are part of each CDR3. D genes are given only for firm matches.

>TRBV15|-|TRBJ1-2
CATSRDRQGIYGYTF
>TRBV11-2|-|TRBJ2-1
CASSFGPGEQFF
>TRBV6-5|TRBD1|TRBJ1-2
CASRAGQYTGYTF
>TRBV10-3|-|TRBJ1-6
CAISETDSPLHF
>TRBV19|TRBD1|TRBJ1-1
CASSLTGAGNTEAFF
>TRBV2|TRBD1|TRBJ2-7
CASSEARRDRPKEQYF
>TRBV10-2|TRBD2|TRBJ2-7
CASSEGTNEQYF
>TRBV5-1|-|TRBJ1-1
CASSLGRGSNTEAFF
>TRBV6-5|-|TRBJ2-1
CASSSRRDNTYNEQFF
>TRBV11-2|TRBD1|-
CASSLVRGLIYEQYF
>TRBV5-4|-|TRBJ2-6
CASRDSPISGANVLTF
>TRBV5-5|-|TRBJ2-1
CASSLMTSPGNEQFF
>TRBV5-8|TRBD1|TRBJ2-7
CASSQGQGVSYEQYF
>TRBV27|-|TRBJ2-7
CASSSPFTDYEQYF
>TRBV29-1|-|TRBJ1-1
CSVEGRVLEAFF
>TRBV6-5|-|TRBJ2-1
CATGVNEQFF
>TRBV5-1|TRBD1|TRBJ1-2
CASSFGDRDGYTF
>TRBV30|TRBD1|TRBJ1-1
CAWSVRQGASTEAFF
>TRBV5-1|TRBD1|TRBJ2-3
CASSLPGQDLHTQYF
>TRBV30|-|TRBJ2-3
CAWSVRRSGAADTQYF
>TRBV18|-|TRBJ2-7
CASSPQARREQYF
>TRBV9|-|TRBJ2-1
CASSEQDYNEQFF
>TRBV29-1|-|TRBJ1-3
CSVELRVDTIYF
>TRBV5-1|-|TRBJ1-2
CASSLEGGENYGYTF
>TRBV7-8|TRBD2|TRBJ2-3
CASSLGASGILTDTQYF
>TRBV9|TRBD1|TRBJ1-1
CASSSRPGTGVMNTEAFF
>TRBV18|TRBD2|TRBJ2-7
CASSPVGGSVNEQYF
>TRBV15|TRBD1|TRBJ2-5
CATSRDTGGETQYF
>TRBV5-1|-|TRBJ2-2
CASSLVARNTGELFF
>TRBV9|TRBD2|TRBJ2-1
CASSVVAGGYNEQFF
>TRBV2|-|TRBJ2-5
CASSAGGLDVETQYF
>TRBV7-8|TRBD2|TRBJ2-5
CASSLGGAGTYQGTQYF
>TRBV30|TRBD1|TRBJ2-1
CAWSPTGNEQFF